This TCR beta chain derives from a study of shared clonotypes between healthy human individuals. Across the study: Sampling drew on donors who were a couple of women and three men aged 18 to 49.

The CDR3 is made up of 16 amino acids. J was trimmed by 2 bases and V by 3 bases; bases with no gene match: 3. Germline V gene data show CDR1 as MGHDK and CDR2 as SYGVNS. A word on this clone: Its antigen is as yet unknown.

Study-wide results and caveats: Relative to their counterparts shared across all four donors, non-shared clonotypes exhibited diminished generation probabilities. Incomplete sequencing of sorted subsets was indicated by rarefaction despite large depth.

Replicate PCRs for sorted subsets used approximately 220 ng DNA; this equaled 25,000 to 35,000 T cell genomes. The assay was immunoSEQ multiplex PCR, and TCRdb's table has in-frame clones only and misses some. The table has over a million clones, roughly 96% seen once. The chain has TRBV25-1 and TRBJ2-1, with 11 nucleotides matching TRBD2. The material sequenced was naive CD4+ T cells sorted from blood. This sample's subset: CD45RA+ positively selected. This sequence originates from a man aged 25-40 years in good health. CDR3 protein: CASSDSGRGTYNEQFF. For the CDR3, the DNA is TGTGCCAGCAGTGATAGCGGGAGGGGAACCTACAATGAGCAGTTCTTC.